These 10 T cell receptor beta chains came from one sample sequenced in a study of cytomegalovirus exposure and HLA in healthy donors listed by TCRdb under 2017. Library preparation was by the immunoSEQ multiplex PCR assay. For the multiplex PCR, a mixture combining 60 forward primers for TCR Vbeta segments and 13 reverse primers for TCR Jbeta segments was used. Held by TCRdb, this immuneACCESS table contains in-frame sequences only and omits some clones. Under half of the omission traces to an unresolved V gene where checked; the cause of the rest is unknown. The sample has about 160,000 clones on record, 75% of them singletons. The leading ten clones occupy under 3% of the sample. The sample comprised PBMCs. Receptor source: a woman in her forties or fifties in good health and CMV-seropositive.

The chain joins TRBV9 to TRBJ2-7; D unclear. The CDR3 runs 14 residues. The ends were cut back, 1 base at V and 0 bases at J, with 8 bases in the middle. The germline V gene has CDR1 SGDLS and CDR2 YYNGEE. This CDR3 reads CASSVFASSYEQYF. CDR3 bases: TGTGCCAGCAGCGTATTCGCGAGCTCCTACGAGCAGTACTTC.

V gene TRBV2 combines with J gene TRBJ2-7, with a possible D match to TRBD2 (5 bases). The CDR3 is made up of 12 amino acids. Germline V gene sequence: CDR1 SNHLY, CDR2 FYNNEI. Trimming removed 8 bases from V and 2 bases from J, with 10 bases in between. CDR3 loop: CASSDYAYEQYF. The CDR3 region has the DNA TGTGCCAGCTCCGACTACGCCTACGAGCAGTACTTC.

The rearrangement links TRBV2 to TRBJ2-5, with 11 bases identical to TRBD1. Germline V CDR1 and CDR2: SNHLY, FYNNEI. The V segment lost 7 bases and the J segment 4 bases; nucleotides outside the gene matches: 5. This CDR3 has 14 residues. CDR3 sequence: CASIGGQGGETQYF. The CDR3 nucleotides read TGTGCCAGCATTGGGGGACAGGGGGGAGAGACCCAGTACTTC.

The CDR3 DNA follows: TGCGCCAGCAGCAATCTAGCGGGAAGCACAGATACGCAGTATTTT. This encodes CASSNLAGSTDTQYF. This sequence joins TRBV5-1 and TRBJ2-3, with 9 bases fitting TRBD2. This CDR3 has 15 amino acids. Germline-derived CDR1 and CDR2 are SGHRS and YFSETQ. J lost 0 bases, V lost 4 bases, and 3 bases had no gene match. The whole variable domain, filled in from reference TRBV5-1 and TRBJ2-3, reads KAGVTQTPRYLIKTRGQQVTLSCSPISGHRSVSWYQQTPGQGLQFLFEYFSETQRNKGNFPGRFSGRQFSNSRSEMNVSTLELGDSALYLCASSNLAGSTDTQYFGPGTRLTVL.

The chain employs TRBV6-5 and TRBJ2-5; 7 bases are a match to TRBD2. With V trimmed by 7 bases and J by 4 bases, 12 bases remained unmatched. Germline V gene data show CDR1 as MNHEY and CDR2 as SVGAGI. The CDR3 is made up of 15 amino acids. The CDR3 region is CASTSGAGRGETQYF. CDR3 bases: TGTGCCAGCACCTCCGGAGCGGGGAGGGGAGAGACCCAGTACTTC.

This chain joins TRBV15 and TRBJ1-4; weak D call: TRBD1 (5 bases). CDR1 LNHNV and CDR2 YYDKDF come from the germline V gene (reference sequence). This CDR3 contains 14 residues. V lost 5 bases to trimming and J lost 4 bases, with 11 bases between them. CDR3 DNA sequence: TGTGCCACCAGCCGTCGACAGCTTAATGAAAAACTGTTTTTT. Protein product: CATSRRQLNEKLFF.

The V gene is TRBV7-9, the J gene TRBJ2-1; 8 nucleotides match TRBD2. V shed 5 bases and J 7 bases; nucleotides not matched to a gene: 16. The CDR3 totals 17 residues. Germline V gene sequence: CDR1 SEHNR, CDR2 FQNEAQ (reference sequence). This CDR3 is CASSDLGRGGLRNEQFF. The CDR3 DNA sequence: TGTGCCAGCAGCGACCTGGGTCGGGGGGGCCTCCGGAATGAGCAGTTCTTC.

V is TRBV30 and J is TRBJ1-3; D is possibly TRBD1 (6 bases). Trimming cost V 0 bases and J 0 bases, with 15 bases left between them. The CDR3 totals 17 residues. CDR1 is GTSNPN and CDR2 is SVGIG in the germline V gene (reference sequence). The CDR3 spells CAWSVSMDSSSGNTIYF. The CDR3 region has the DNA TGTGCCTGGAGTGTATCTATGGACAGCAGCTCTGGAAACACCATATATTTT.

The chain is built from TRBV2 and TRBJ1-2; a weak D match, TRBD1 (6 bases). This CDR3 spans 13 amino acids. From germline, CDR1 is SNHLY and CDR2 FYNNEI. Trimming stripped 2 bases from V and 8 bases from J, with 12 bases between. CDR3 coding DNA: TGTGCCAGCAGTGAACAGGGGTTCGGGGGCTACACCTTC. Translated, it gives CASSEQGFGGYTF.

The chain has TRBV7-2 and TRBJ1-2; 7 bases are a match to TRBD1. The CDR3 spans 12 residues. Germline lookup yields CDR1 SGHTA and CDR2 FQGNSA. V shed 6 bases, J shed 6 bases, and the junction held 4 bases outside the gene matches. The CDR3 coding sequence is TGTGCCAGCAGTGAACAGGGGCATGGCTACACCTTC. Amino acids: CASSEQGHGYTF.